The text below deals with one T cell receptor (beta chain). Produced via immunoSEQ multiplex PCR; TCRdb's table is partial and in-frame only. The data contain 70,000 to 85,000 clones, 75% to 95% of them seen just once; the ten biggest clones take up 15% to 20%. The sample is drawn from a study of control samples from healthy donors and cancer patients. Germline V gene data show CDR1 as MNHEY and CDR2 as SMNVEV (reference sequence). The CDR3 totals 12 residues. The V end was cut by 6 bases, the J end by 6 bases, with 8 bases between. This sequence was found in a man aged 50 or older in good health. Sequenced sample: blood. This chain links TRBV27 with TRBJ2-2; no clear D. This chain's CDR3 is CASRWPPGELFF. The CDR3 coding sequence is TGTGCCAGCAGGTGGCCCCCCGGGGAGCTGTTTTTT.